This record looks at one T cell receptor (beta chain) sequence and its context. The antigen remains undetermined. Samples came from healthy bone marrow donors. The data were obtained in a study of cytomegalovirus exposure and HLA in healthy donors. 60 Vbeta and 13 Jbeta primers were used in PCR. Profiling relied on immunoSEQ multiplex PCR, and the TCRdb table lists in-frame clones only, not all of them. This table has about 130,000 clones, roughly 75% appearing once. Whole-study findings and limits: In a later analysis, most CMV-associated TCR beta chains appeared HLA-restricted. Under in vitro conditions, a few CMV-associated chains were confirmed as specific for CMV antigens.

The TCR originated in a female donor in good health and CMV-seronegative. Sequenced input: PBMCs.

The CDR3 here is CSVEGGGAEETQYF. The CDR3 nucleotides read TGCAGCGTTGAGGGCGGGGGGGCCGAGGAGACCCAGTACTTC. The chain carries TRBV29-1 and TRBJ2-5; 9 positions agree with TRBD2. V shed 3 bases and J 5 bases; nucleotides not matched to a gene: 7. There are 14 residues in the CDR3. Germline V gene sequence: CDR1 SQVTM, CDR2 ANQGSEA.